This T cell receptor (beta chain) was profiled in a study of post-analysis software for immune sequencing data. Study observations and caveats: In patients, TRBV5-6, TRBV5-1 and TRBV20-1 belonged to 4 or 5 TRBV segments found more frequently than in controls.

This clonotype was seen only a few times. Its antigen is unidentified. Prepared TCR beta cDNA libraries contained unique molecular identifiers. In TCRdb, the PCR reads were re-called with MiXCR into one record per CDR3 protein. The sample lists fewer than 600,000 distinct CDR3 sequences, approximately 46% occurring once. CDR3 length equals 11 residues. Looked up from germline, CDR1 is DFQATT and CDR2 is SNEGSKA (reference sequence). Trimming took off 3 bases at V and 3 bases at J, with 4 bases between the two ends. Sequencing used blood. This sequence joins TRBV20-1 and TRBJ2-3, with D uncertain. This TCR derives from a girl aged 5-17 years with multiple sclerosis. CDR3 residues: CSARKTDTQYF. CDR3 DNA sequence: TGCAGTGCTAGGAAAACAGATACGCAGTATTTT.